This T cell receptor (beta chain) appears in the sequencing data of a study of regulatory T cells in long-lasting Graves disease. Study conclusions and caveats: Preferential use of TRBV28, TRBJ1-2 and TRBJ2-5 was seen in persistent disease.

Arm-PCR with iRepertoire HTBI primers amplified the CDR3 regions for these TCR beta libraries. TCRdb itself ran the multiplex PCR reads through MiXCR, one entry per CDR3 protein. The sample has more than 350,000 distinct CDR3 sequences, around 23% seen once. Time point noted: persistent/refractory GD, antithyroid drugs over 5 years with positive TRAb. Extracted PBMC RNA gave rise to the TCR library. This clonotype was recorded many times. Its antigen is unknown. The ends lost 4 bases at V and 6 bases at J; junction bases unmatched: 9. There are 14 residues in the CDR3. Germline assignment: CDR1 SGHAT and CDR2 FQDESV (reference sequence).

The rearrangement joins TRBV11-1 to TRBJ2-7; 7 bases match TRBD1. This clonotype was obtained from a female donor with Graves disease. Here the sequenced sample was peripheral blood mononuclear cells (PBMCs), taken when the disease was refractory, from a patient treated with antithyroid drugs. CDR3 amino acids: CASSSSGNRGEQYF. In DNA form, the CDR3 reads TGTGCCAGCAGCTCCAGTGGTAACAGGGGCGAGCAGTACTTC. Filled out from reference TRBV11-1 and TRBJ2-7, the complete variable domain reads EAEVAQSPRYKITEKSQAVAFWCDPISGHATLYWYRQILGQGPELLVQFQDESVVDDSQLPKDRFSAERLKGVDSTLKIQPAELGDSAMYLCASSSSGNRGEQYFGPGTRLTVT.